The rows below give T cell receptor beta chains drawn from one sample of a study of T cell responses to AZD1222 COVID-19 vaccine. Profiling relied on immunoSEQ multiplex PCR, and the TCRdb table lists in-frame clones only, not all of them. The profile shows under 110,000 clones, 85% to 90% of them singletons. Material: peripheral blood, obtained on day 0 of AZD1222 vaccination. The receptors stem from an adult in good health. Both conserved end residues are part of each CDR3. D genes are given only for firm matches. Some rows mark clone size as missing; the rest say once, few, many or name a class of expanded clone.

TRBV5-8	TRBJ2-2	NA	NA	TGTGCCAGAGGACAGTCATTGACCGGGGAGCTGTTTTTT	CARGQSLTGELFF
TRBV19	TRBJ1-6	NA	TRBD1	TGTGCCAGCCGGGACAGGGGATTAAATTCACCCCTCCACTTT	CASRDRGLNSPLHF
TRBV6-5	TRBJ1-4	NA	NA	TGTGCCAGCTGTCGGCGTGCAACTAATGAAAAACTGTTTTTT	CASCRRATNEKLFF
TRBV27	TRBJ1-1	NA	NA	TGTGCCAGCGCCACCGAGGGGATCGTTGTAGACACTGAAGCTTTCTTT	CASATEGIVVDTEAFF
TRBV13	TRBJ2-7	NA	NA	TGTGCCAGCAGCTCCTCCTTTAGGGGACCAACGTACGAGCAGTACTTC	CASSSSFRGPTYEQYF
TRBV5-1	TRBJ2-3	NA	NA	TGCGCCAGCAGCTTTGCCCTAGGCACAGATACGCAGTATTTT	CASSFALGTDTQYF
TRBV11-2	TRBJ2-7	NA	NA	TGTGCCAGCAGCTCGATGAGGGGGGAGCAGTACTTC	CASSSMRGEQYF
TRBV6-6	TRBJ1-1	NA	NA	TGTGCCAGCATTGGTCAGAAAGCTTTCTTT	CASIGQKAFF
TRBV15	TRBJ1-1	NA	NA	TGTGCCACCAGCAGGGGGGTGAACACTGAAGCTTTCTTT	CATSRGVNTEAFF
TRBV5-1	TRBJ1-1	NA	TRBD1	TGCGCCAGCAGCTTGACAGGGGCGAACACTGAAGCTTTCTTT	CASSLTGANTEAFF
TRBV5-1	TRBJ2-5	NA	TRBD2	TGCGCCAGCAGCTTGGTTACGGGAGGGCAAGAGACCCAGTACTTC	CASSLVTGGQETQYF
TRBV5-8	TRBJ2-1	NA	NA	TGTGCCAGCAGCTTAGAGAAGAGCTCCTACAATGAGCAGTTCTTC	CASSLEKSSYNEQFF
TRBV5-1	TRBJ2-5	NA	TRBD2	TGCGCCAGCAGCCTACGGACTAGCGGGAGTTTGGAGACCCAGTACTTC	CASSLRTSGSLETQYF
TRBV24-1	TRBJ1-5	NA	NA	TGTGCCACCAGTGATTCAGCGAATCAGCCCCAGCATTTT	CATSDSANQPQHF
TRBV4-3	TRBJ1-1	NA	NA	TGCGCCAGCAGCCAAGATCTGGGGAACACTGAAGCTTTCTTT	CASSQDLGNTEAFF
TRBV27	TRBJ1-2	NA	TRBD1	TGTGCCAGCAGTTTAGGGCAGGGGGTCTATGGCTACACCTTC	CASSLGQGVYGYTF
TRBV27	TRBJ1-2	once	TRBD1	TGTGCCAGCAGTTTAAAAGGGACAGGGAATGGCTACACCTTC	CASSLKGTGNGYTF
TRBV2	TRBJ1-5	NA	TRBD1	TGTGCCAGCAGTGTTCAGGGGGTCCCCCAGCATTTT	CASSVQGVPQHF
TRBV10-3	TRBJ1-2	NA	NA	TGTGCCATCAGTGATTTTAGGAAAAACTATGGCTACACCTTC	CAISDFRKNYGYTF
TRBV29-1	TRBJ2-1	once	NA	TGCAGCGTTGAAGGTCAGGCAGGCAATGAGCAGTTCTTC	CSVEGQAGNEQFF
TRBV4-2	TRBJ1-1	NA	NA	TGTGCCAGCAGCCAAGCGGGAGATAACACTGAAGCTTTCTTT	CASSQAGDNTEAFF
TRBV7-9	TRBJ2-7	NA	TRBD2	TGTGCCAGCAGCCCCAGACTAGCGGGCCGTCGGGGTGCCTCCGAGCAGTACTTC	CASSPRLAGRRGASEQYF
TRBV6-5	TRBJ2-7	few	NA	TGTGCCAGCAGCCGCCAGGACACGTTAGACGAGCAGTACTTC	CASSRQDTLDEQYF
TRBV19	TRBJ2-6	NA	NA	TGTGCCAGTAGTATTGCCGACACTCACTCTGGGGCCAACGTCCTGACTTTC	CASSIADTHSGANVLTF
TRBV19	TRBJ1-2	NA	NA	TGTGCCAGTAGTACCCGACAGGAGAACTATGGCTACACCTTC	CASSTRQENYGYTF
TRBV5-4	TRBJ1-2	NA	NA	TGTGCCAGCAGCTATAGGACCGAGAACTATGGCTACACCTTC	CASSYRTENYGYTF
TRBV19	TRBJ2-7	NA	NA	TGTGCCAGTAGTATAGGCCAACTCCGGGGCACCTACGAGCAGTACTTC	CASSIGQLRGTYEQYF
TRBV5-1	TRBJ2-7	once	NA	TGCGCCAGCAGCTTGGGAGGCCAGGGCCCCTACGAGCAGTACTTC	CASSLGGQGPYEQYF
TRBV15	TRBJ1-4	NA	NA	TGTGCCACCAGCAGGGCCTCACCTGCAACTAATGAAAAACTGTTTTTT	CATSRASPATNEKLFF
TRBV19	TRBJ2-5	NA	TRBD2	TGTGCCAGTAAGCGGGGGCAAGAGACCCAGTACTTC	CASKRGQETQYF
TRBV19	TRBJ1-1	NA	NA	TGTGCCAGTACCTCCCGGGCGACTGAAGCTTTCTTT	CASTSRATEAFF
TRBV11-2	TRBJ1-4	NA	NA	TGTGCCAGCAGCTTATATTGGGAGGTGGATGAAAAACTGTTTTTT	CASSLYWEVDEKLFF
TRBV9	TRBJ2-7	NA	TRBD2	TGTGCCAGCAGCGCGATAGCGGGAGGGCCGGGATACGAGCAGTACTTC	CASSAIAGGPGYEQYF
TRBV7-6	TRBJ2-7	NA	NA	TGTGCCAGCAGCGAACTAGGGACCCCCTACGAGCAGTACTTC	CASSELGTPYEQYF
TRBV6-6	TRBJ2-2	NA	TRBD1	TGTGCCAGCAGACTCCGGACAGGGACCACCGGGGAGCTGTTTTTT	CASRLRTGTTGELFF
TRBV6-5	TRBJ1-2	NA	TRBD1	TGTGCCAGCAGTTACGACAGGGGGCGCAGCTATGGCTACACCTTC	CASSYDRGRSYGYTF
TRBV27	TRBJ2-7	NA	NA	TGTGCCAGCAGTTCTAACAGGGATCACGAGCAGTACTTC	CASSSNRDHEQYF
TRBV9	TRBJ2-6	once	NA	TGTGCCAGCAGCGACGAGGTAGCTGGGGCCAACGTCCTGACTTTC	CASSDEVAGANVLTF
TRBV11-2	TRBJ1-2	NA	TRBD1	TGTGCCAGCAGCATCATAACAGGGGAAGGGAAAGGCTACACCTTC	CASSIITGEGKGYTF
TRBV9	TRBJ2-5	NA	NA	TGTGCCAGCAGCGGCCCCTCCGGTTTGGAGACCCAGTACTTC	CASSGPSGLETQYF
TRBV6-1	TRBJ1-5	NA	NA	TGTGCCAGCAGTGAAGGCGGGGGAGGTCAGCCCCAGCATTTT	CASSEGGGGQPQHF
TRBV9	TRBJ2-7	NA	NA	TGTGCCAGCAGCGCCCAGGGGACGGGCGAGCAGTACTTC	CASSAQGTGEQYF
TRBV3-1/TRBV3-2	TRBJ2-3	NA	NA	TGTGCCAGCAGCCCAGTAGGGGTCGGGACAGATACGCAGTATTTT	CASSPVGVGTDTQYF
TRBV28	TRBJ1-5	NA	TRBD1	TGTGCCAGCAGAGGGACAGGGGGACAGCCCCAGCATTTT	CASRGTGGQPQHF
TRBV6-5	TRBJ2-7	NA	TRBD1	TGTGCCAGCAGAGAGACAGGGCTCAACGAGCAGTACTTC	CASRETGLNEQYF
TRBV5-4	TRBJ1-3	NA	TRBD1	TGTGCCAGCGGGACAGGGGGTGGTGGAAACACCATATATTTT	CASGTGGGGNTIYF